The 8 T cell receptor beta chains given below trace back to one sample, sequenced in a study of regulatory T cells in long-lasting Graves disease. Building of the TCR beta libraries involved iRepertoire HTBI primers and Arm-PCR of CDR3 regions. TCRdb processed the multiplex PCR reads anew with MiXCR; each CDR3 protein has one entry. The data contain about 500,000 distinct CDR3 sequences, about 17% of them singletons. Time point defined: newly diagnosed GD, antithyroid drugs for less than 3 months. PBMC RNA served as the TCR library source. A further study also used this sample, focusing on T cells in Graves' hyperthyroidism and ophthalmopathy.

Source: peripheral blood mononuclear cells (PBMCs), taken at new diagnosis, from a patient treated with antithyroid drugs. All receptors derive from a man aged 35-49 years with Graves disease.

In this sample, this clonotype turned up many times. The genes are TRBV6-2 or TRBV6-3 and TRBJ2-1; TRBD1 matches 8 bases. The CDR3 has 15 amino acids. Germline CDR1 MNHEY, CDR2 SVGEGT. V was pared by 9 bases and J by 6 bases, with 13 bases of the junction left unmatched. DNA for the CDR3: TGTGCCAGTTCCCCGAACAGGGGGACGGGCAATGAGCAGTTCTTC. Amino acid sequence: CASSPNRGTGNEQFF.

This clonotype was observed a few times. This chain connects TRBV30 to TRBJ2-1; possibly TRBD2 for D (5 bases). Trimming took 4 bases from V and 3 from J, leaving 10 bases between them. CDR1 GTSNPN and CDR2 SVGIG come from the germline V gene (reference sequence). The CDR3 totals 13 residues. The CDR3 is CAWTREGYNEQFF. DNA for the CDR3: TGTGCCTGGACCCGAGAGGGCTACAATGAGCAGTTCTTC.

In its sample, this clonotype was seen many times. V gene TRBV5-1 combines with J gene TRBJ1-4; D perhaps matches TRBD1 (5 bases). V was trimmed by 2 bases and J by 4 bases, leaving 12 bases between them. Per germline, CDR1 SGHRS and CDR2 YFSETQ. This CDR3 spans 15 amino acids. The CDR3 is CASSFGGAINEKLFF. The CDR3 DNA reads as TGCGCCAGCAGCTTTGGCGGGGCGATTAATGAAAAACTGTTTTTT.

There are many counts of this clonotype. One end of the junction does not line up with germline, which may come from a read error. The chain links TRBV5-1 to TRBJ1-2, with D tentatively TRBD1 (6 bases). The CDR3 sequence is 14 residues long. In germline, CDR1 is SGHRS, CDR2 YFSETQ. CDR3 region: CASSLRQENYGYTF. In DNA form, the CDR3 reads TGTGCCAGCAGTTTACGACAGGAAAACTATGGCTACACCTTC.

In this sample, this clonotype turned up a few times. This sequence joins TRBV28 and TRBJ2-2; 7 positions match TRBD2. V lost 3 bases to trimming and J lost 4 bases; unmatched junction nucleotides: 5. Germline CDR1 MDHEN, CDR2 SYDVKM. The CDR3 runs 15 residues. CDR3 sequence: CASSFGGGSTGELFF. CDR3 bases: TGTGCCAGCAGTTTTGGGGGGGGGAGCACCGGGGAGCTGTTTTTT.

This clonotype was observed a few times. Possible read error: a much larger clone is one base away. J is TRBJ2-1 and V is TRBV2; 8 bases fit TRBD2. The CDR3 contains 16 residues. Per the germline V gene, CDR1 is SNHLY and CDR2 is FYNNEI. CDR3 bases: TGTGCCAGCAGTGACTATAAAGCGGGAGTAGAAGAGACCCAGTGCTTC. As protein: CASSDYKAGVEETQCF.

This clonotype showed up many times. This chain uses TRBV2 with TRBJ2-3; D is undetermined. The V gene's germline CDR1 is SNHLY and CDR2 FYNNEI. The CDR3 totals 13 residues. V was trimmed by 3 bases and J by 1 base, leaving 5 bases between them. CDR3 nucleotide sequence: TGTGCCAGCAGTGACGTCCGCACAGATACGCAGTATTTT. Its protein is CASSDVRTDTQYF.

This clonotype was recorded a few times. The genes are TRBV28 and TRBJ2-2; 8 nucleotides align to TRBD2. Unmatched junction bases numbered 7, after V lost 5 bases and J lost 8 bases. Germline lookup yields CDR1 MDHEN and CDR2 SYDVKM. This CDR3 is 14 amino acids long. The CDR3 region is CASSQLAGSGELFF. In nucleotides, the CDR3 is TGTGCCAGCAGTCAGTTAGCGGGATCTGGGGAGCTGTTTTTT.